The source of this T cell receptor (beta chain) is a study of Ad26.COV2.S vaccination and SARS-CoV-2 variants. The treatment: around 19 received Ad26.COV2.S at low or high dose, single or two shots; several received placebo; per-sample allocation not given. Samples were taken on day 63 after the first vaccine or placebo injection. Germline lookup yields CDR1 SEHNR and CDR2 FQNEAQ (reference sequence). J lost 5 bases, V lost 1 base, and 8 bases had no gene match. This CDR3 spans 15 amino acids. Generated by immunoSEQ multiplex PCR, the TCRdb table keeps only in-frame clones and is missing some. The profile shows roughly 320,000 clones, more than 70% of them singletons.

The rearrangement links TRBV7-9 to TRBJ2-7, with 7 nucleotides matching TRBD1. The source material was peripheral blood, sampled in a trial of Ad26.COV2.S vaccine versus placebo. This TCR was sampled from a person between 18 and 59 years old who received the Ad26.COV2.S COVID-19 vaccine or a placebo. CDR3 DNA: TGTGCCAGCAGCTTAGGACAGGGTAACGGGGACGAGCAGTACTTC. Translating it yields CASSLGQGNGDEQYF.